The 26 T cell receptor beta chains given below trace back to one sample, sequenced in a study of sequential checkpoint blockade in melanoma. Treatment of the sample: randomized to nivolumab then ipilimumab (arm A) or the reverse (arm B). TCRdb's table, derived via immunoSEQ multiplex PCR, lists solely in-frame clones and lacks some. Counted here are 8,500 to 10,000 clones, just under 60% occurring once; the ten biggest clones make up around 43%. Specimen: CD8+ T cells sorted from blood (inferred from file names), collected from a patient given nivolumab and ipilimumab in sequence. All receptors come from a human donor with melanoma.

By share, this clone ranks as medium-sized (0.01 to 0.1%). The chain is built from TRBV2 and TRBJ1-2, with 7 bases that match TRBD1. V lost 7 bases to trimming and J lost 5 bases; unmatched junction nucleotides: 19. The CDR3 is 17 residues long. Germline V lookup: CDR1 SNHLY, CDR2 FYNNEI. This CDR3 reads CASNPRGGYFLEYGYTF. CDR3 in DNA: TGTGCCAGCAACCCCAGAGGGGGCTATTTTCTGGAATATGGCTACACCTTC. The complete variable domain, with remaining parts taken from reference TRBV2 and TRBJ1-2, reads EPEVTQTPSHQVTQMGQEVILRCVPISNHLYFYWYRQILGQKVEFLVSFYNNEISEKSEIFDDQFSVERPDGSNFTLKIRSTKLEDSAMYFCASNPRGGYFLEYGYTFGSGTRLTVV.

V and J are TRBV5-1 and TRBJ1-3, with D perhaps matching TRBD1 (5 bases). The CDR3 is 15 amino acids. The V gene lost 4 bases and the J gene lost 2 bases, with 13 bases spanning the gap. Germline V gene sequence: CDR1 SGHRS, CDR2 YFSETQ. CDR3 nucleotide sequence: TGCGCCAGCAGCGGATCAGGGTGGGCTGGAAACACCATATATTTT. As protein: CASSGSGWAGNTIYF. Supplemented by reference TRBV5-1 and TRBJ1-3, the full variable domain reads KAGVTQTPRYLIKTRGQQVTLSCSPISGHRSVSWYQQTPGQGLQFLFEYFSETQRNKGNFPGRFSGRQFSNSRSEMNVSTLELGDSALYLCASSGSGWAGNTIYFGEGSWLTVV.

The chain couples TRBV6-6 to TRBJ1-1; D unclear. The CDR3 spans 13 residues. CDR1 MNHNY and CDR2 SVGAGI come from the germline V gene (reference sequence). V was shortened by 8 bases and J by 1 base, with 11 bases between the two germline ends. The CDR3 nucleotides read TGTGCCAGCTATCCTGATAGGAACACTGAAGCTTTCTTT. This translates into CASYPDRNTEAFF.

The CDR3 DNA sequence: TGTGCCAGCAGCTTAACATACAGGGCGAATGAGCAGTTCTTC. This sequence encodes CASSLTYRANEQFF. The J gene is TRBJ2-1, the V gene TRBV9; D is possibly TRBD1 (6 bases). V was shortened by 4 bases and J by 7 bases, with 15 bases between the two germline ends. Germline assignment: CDR1 SGDLS and CDR2 YYNGEE. CDR3 size: 14 residues.

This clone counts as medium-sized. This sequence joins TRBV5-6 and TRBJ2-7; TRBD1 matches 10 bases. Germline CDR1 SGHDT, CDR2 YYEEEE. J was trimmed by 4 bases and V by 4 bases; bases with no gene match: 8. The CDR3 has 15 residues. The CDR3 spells CASSRDGTGDYEQYF. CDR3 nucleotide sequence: TGTGCCAGCAGCCGGGACGGGACAGGGGATTACGAGCAGTACTTC.

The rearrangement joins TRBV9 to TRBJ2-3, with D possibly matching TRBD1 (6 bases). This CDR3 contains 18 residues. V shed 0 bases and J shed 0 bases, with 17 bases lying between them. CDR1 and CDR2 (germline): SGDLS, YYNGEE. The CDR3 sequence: CASSVAWDTSTSTDTQYF. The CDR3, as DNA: TGTGCCAGCAGCGTAGCTTGGGACACCTCGACTAGCACAGATACGCAGTATTTT.

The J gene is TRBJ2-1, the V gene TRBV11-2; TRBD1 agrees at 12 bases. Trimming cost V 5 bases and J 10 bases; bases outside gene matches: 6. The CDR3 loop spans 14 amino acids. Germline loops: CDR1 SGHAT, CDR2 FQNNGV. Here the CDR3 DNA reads TGTGCCAGCAGCGAGGGACAGGGGGCTGAGGAGCAGTTCTTC. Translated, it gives CASSEGQGAEEQFF.

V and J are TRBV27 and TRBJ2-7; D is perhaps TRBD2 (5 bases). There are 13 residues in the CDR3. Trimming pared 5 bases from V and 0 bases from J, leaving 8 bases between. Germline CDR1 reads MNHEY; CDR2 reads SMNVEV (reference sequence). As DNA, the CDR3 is TGTGCCAGCAGTCGGGGAGTCTCCTACGAGCAGTACTTC. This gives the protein CASSRGVSYEQYF.

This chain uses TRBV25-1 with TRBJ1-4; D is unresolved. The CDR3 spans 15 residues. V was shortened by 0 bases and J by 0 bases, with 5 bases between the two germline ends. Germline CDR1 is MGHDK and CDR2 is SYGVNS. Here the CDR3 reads CASSEYSATNEKLFF. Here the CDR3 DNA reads TGTGCCAGCAGTGAATATAGCGCAACTAATGAAAAACTGTTTTTT.

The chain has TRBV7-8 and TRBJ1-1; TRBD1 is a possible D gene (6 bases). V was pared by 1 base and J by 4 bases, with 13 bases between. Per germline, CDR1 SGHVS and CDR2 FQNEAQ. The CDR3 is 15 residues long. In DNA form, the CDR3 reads TGTGCCAGCAGCTTAGACGCAGGGGCGAGCACTGAAGCTTTCTTT. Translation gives CASSLDAGASTEAFF.

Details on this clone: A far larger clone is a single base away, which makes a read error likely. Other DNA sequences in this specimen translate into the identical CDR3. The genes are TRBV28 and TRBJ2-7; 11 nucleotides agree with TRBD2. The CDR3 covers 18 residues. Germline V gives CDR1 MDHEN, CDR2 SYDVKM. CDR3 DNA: TGCGCCAGCAGTTTATTTGGGACTAGCGGTACTGACGGCTACGAGCAGTACTTC. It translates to CASSLFGTSGTDGYEQYF.

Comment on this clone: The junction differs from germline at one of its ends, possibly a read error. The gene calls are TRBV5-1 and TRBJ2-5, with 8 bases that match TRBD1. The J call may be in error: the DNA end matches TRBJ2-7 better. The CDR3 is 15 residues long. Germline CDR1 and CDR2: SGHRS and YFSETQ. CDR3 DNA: TGCGCCAGCATCTTGGCTCCGGGACAGGTCTACGAGCAGTACTTC. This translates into CASILAPGQVYEQYF.

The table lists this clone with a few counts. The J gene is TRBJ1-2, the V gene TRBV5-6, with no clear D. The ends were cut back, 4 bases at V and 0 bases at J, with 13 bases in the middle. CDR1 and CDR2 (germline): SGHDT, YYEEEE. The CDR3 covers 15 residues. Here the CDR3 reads CASSVEVQSNYGYTF. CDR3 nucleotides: TGTGCCAGCAGCGTAGAGGTCCAGTCTAACTATGGCTACACCTTC.

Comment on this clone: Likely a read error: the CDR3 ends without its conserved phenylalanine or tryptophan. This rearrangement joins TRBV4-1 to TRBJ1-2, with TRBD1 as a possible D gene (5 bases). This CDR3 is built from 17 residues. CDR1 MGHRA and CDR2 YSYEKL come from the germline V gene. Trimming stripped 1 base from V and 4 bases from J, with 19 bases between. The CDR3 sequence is CASSQVSGQGGVYGYTL. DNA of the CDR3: TGCGCCAGCAGCCAAGTCTCGGGTCAGGGAGGGGTCTATGGCTACACCCTC.

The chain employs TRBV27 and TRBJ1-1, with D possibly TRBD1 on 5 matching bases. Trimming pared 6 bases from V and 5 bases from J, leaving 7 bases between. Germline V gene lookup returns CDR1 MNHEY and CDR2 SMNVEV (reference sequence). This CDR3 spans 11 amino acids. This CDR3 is CASSPGTEAFF. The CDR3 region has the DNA TGTGCCAGCAGCCCAGGGACTGAAGCTTTCTTT.

The CDR3 loop is CASSQPADRSRGVGYTF. The DNA of the CDR3 is TGCGCCAGCAGCCAGCCAGCAGACAGGAGTAGGGGTGTAGGCTACACCTTC. The V and J genes are TRBV4-1 and TRBJ1-2; D might be TRBD1 (6 bases). Trimming pared 3 bases from V and 8 bases from J, leaving 25 bases between. Per the germline V gene, CDR1 is MGHRA and CDR2 is YSYEKL. The CDR3 is 17 amino acids.

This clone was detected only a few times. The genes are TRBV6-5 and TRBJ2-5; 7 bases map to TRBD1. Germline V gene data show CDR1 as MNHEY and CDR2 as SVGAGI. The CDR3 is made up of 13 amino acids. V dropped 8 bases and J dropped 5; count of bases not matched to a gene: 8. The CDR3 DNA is TGTGCCAGCGGCCTAGGGGGCGGCGAGACCCAGTACTTC. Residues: CASGLGGGETQYF.

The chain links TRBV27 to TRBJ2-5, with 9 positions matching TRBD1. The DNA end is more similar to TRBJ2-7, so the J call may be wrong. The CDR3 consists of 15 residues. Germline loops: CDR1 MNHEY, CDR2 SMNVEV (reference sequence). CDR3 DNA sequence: TGTGCCAGCAGTTTATTATCGGACAGGGGCTACGAGCAGTACTTC. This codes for CASSLLSDRGYEQYF.

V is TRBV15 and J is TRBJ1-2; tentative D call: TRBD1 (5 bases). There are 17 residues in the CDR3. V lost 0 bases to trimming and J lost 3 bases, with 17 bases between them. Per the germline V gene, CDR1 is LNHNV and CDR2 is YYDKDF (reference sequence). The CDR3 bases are TGTGCCACCAGCAGAGATAAGACAGTTGAACCCGACTATGGCTACACCTTC. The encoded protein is CATSRDKTVEPDYGYTF.

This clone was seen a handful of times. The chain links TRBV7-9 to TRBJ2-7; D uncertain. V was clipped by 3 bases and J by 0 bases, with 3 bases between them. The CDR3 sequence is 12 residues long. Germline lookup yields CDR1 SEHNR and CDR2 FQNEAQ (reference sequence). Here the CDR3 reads CASSFSSYEQYF. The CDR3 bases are TGTGCCAGCAGCTTTAGCTCCTACGAGCAGTACTTC.

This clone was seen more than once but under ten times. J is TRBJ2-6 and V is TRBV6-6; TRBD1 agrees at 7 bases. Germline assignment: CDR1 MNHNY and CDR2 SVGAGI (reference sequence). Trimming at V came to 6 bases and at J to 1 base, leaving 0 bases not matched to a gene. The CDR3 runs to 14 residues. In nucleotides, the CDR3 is TGTGCCAGCAGACAGGGGTCTGGGGCCAACGTCCTGACTTTC. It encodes CASRQGSGANVLTF.

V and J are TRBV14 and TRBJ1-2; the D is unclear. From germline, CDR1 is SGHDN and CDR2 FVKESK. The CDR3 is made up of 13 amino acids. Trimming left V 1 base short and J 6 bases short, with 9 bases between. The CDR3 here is CASSQAGSHGYTF. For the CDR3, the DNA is TGTGCCAGCAGCCAAGCCGGGAGCCATGGCTACACCTTC.

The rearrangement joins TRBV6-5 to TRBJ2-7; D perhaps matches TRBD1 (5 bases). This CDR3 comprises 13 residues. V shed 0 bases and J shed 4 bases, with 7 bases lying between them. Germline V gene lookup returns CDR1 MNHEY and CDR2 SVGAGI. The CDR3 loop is CASSYSQGYEQYF. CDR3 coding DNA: TGTGCCAGCAGTTACTCGCAGGGATACGAGCAGTACTTC.

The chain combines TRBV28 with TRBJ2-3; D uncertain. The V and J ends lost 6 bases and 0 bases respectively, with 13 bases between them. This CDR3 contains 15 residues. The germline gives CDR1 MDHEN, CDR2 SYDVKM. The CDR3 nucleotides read TGTGCCAGCAGCCGACTGCCGAGAAGCACAGATACGCAGTATTTT. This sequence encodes CASSRLPRSTDTQYF.

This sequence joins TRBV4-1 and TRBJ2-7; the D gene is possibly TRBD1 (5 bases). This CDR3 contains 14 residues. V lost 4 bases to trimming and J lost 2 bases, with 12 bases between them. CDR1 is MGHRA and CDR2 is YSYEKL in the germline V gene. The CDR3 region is CASSRGDSTYEQYF. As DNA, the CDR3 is TGCGCCAGCAGCCGAGGAGACAGTACCTACGAGCAGTACTTC.

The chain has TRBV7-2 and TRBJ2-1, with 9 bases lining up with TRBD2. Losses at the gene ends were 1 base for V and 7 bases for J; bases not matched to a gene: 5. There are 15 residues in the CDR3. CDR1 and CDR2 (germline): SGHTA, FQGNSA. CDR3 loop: CASSLVAGVRNEQFF. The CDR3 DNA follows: TGTGCCAGCAGCTTAGTAGCGGGGGTGCGAAATGAGCAGTTCTTC.